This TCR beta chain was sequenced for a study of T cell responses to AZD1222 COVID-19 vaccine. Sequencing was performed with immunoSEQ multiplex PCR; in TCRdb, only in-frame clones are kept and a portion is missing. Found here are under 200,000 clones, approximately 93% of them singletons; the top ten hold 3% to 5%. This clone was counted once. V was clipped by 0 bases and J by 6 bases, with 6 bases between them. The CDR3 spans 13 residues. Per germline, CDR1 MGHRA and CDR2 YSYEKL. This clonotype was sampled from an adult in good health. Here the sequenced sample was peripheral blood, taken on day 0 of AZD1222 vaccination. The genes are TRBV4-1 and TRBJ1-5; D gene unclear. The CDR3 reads CASSQDYAQPQHF. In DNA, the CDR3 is TGCGCCAGCAGCCAAGATTACGCTCAGCCCCAGCATTTT.